The 23 T cell receptor beta chains listed next were all sequenced from one sample in a study of identical twins. TCRdb re-called the 5' RACE reads with MiXCR, one entry per CDR3 protein. The sample carries over 500,000 distinct CDR3 sequences, 22% recorded once. In addition, the sample was reused for a study of T cells expressing NK-cell markers.

Sequenced: CD4+ T cells sorted from blood. The receptors shown here come from a woman under 30 in good health.

This clonotype was recorded many times. The CDR3 nucleotides are TGTGCCAGCAGTTTCCTGGAGACCCAGTACTTC. Translation: CASSFLETQYF. The rearrangement joins TRBV12-3 or TRBV12-4 to TRBJ2-5; D is unresolved. This CDR3 is built from 11 residues. V lost 3 bases and J 5 bases, leaving 4 bases between the germline ends.

The gene calls are TRBV15 and TRBJ1-4; D is unclear. Trimming took 0 bases from V and 8 from J, leaving 13 bases between them. Germline V gene sequence: CDR1 LNHNV, CDR2 YYDKDF (reference sequence). The CDR3 is 15 residues long. The CDR3: CATSRDWVGGEKLFF. CDR3 DNA sequence: TGTGCCACCAGCAGAGATTGGGTGGGAGGAGAAAAACTGTTTTTT.

The chain combines TRBV12-3 or TRBV12-4 with TRBJ2-7, with 8 bases matching TRBD1. After removal of 2 bases from V and 4 bases from J, the junction contained 4 bases not matched to a gene. The CDR3 has 14 amino acids. The CDR3: CASSLWDRTYEQYF. The CDR3 region has the DNA TGTGCCAGCAGTTTATGGGACAGGACTTACGAGCAGTACTTC.

The chain carries TRBV7-6 and TRBJ2-3, with 7 bases matching TRBD1. Germline CDR1 and CDR2: SGHVS and FNYEAQ. The trim removed 2 bases at V and 2 bases at J, leaving 7 bases unmatched. This CDR3 comprises 16 residues. CDR3 sequence (DNA): TGTGCCAGCAGCTTAACAGGGGCATCTAACACAGATACGCAGTATTTT. Protein product: CASSLTGASNTDTQYF.

A remark on this clonotype: This could be a read error, since a much larger clone is one nucleotide away. The rearrangement joins TRBV16 to TRBJ1-1; TRBD1 is a possible D gene (5 bases). Germline CDR1 reads KGHSY; CDR2 reads FQNENV. Trimming shortened V by 2 bases and J by 11 bases, and 18 bases separated the two germline ends. This CDR3 is 14 amino acids long. The CDR3 protein is CASSQGATQDTAFF. CDR3 DNA sequence: TGTGCCAGCAGCCAAGGGGCCACCCAAGATACGGCTTTCTTT.

This clonotype was detected a few times. The V gene is TRBV20-1, the J gene TRBJ2-1; TRBD2 matches at 10 bases. V shed 4 bases, J shed 7 bases, and the junction held 7 bases outside the gene matches. The germline V gene has CDR1 DFQATT and CDR2 SNEGSKA (reference sequence). This CDR3 contains 14 residues. The CDR3 spells CSATSGRFWNEQFF. DNA of the CDR3: TGCAGTGCTACTAGCGGGAGATTTTGGAATGAGCAGTTCTTC.

This chain connects TRBV5-5 to TRBJ2-3; 11 bases are a match to TRBD1. The junction had 11 bases not matched to a gene; V was cut back by 5 bases and J by 3 bases. Germline V gives CDR1 SGHKS, CDR2 YYEKEE (reference sequence). The CDR3 consists of 17 residues. CDR3 sequence reads: CASSPKIGTGGTDTQYF. The CDR3 DNA is TGTGCCAGCAGTCCTAAGATCGGGACAGGGGGGACAGATACGCAGTATTTT.

This clonotype was recorded many times. An end of the junction differs from the germline gene, which may be a read error. The V and J genes are TRBV5-1 and TRBJ2-3; D is ambiguous. In germline, CDR1 is SGHRS, CDR2 YFSETQ. The CDR3 extends over 13 amino acids. CDR3 coding DNA: TGTGCCAGCAGCTTGCCTGGCACAGATACGCAGTATTTT. This encodes CASSLPGTDTQYF.

The rearrangement joins TRBV6-2 or TRBV6-3 to TRBJ2-1, with TRBD2 matching 13 bases. The CDR3 length is 15 residues. V was clipped by 8 bases and J by 4 bases; unmatched bases: 5. CDR1 and CDR2 from the germline V gene are MNHEY and SVGEGT. CDR3: CASARGLAGYNEQFF. For the CDR3, the DNA is TGTGCCAGCGCAAGGGGACTAGCGGGATACAATGAGCAGTTCTTC.

The CDR3 spells CASRSPSPETQYF. CDR3 nucleotides: TGTGCCAGCAGATCCCCGAGTCCCGAGACCCAGTACTTC. This chain uses TRBV6-5 with TRBJ2-5; D ambiguous. The CDR3 totals 13 residues. Trimming cost V 6 bases and J 5 bases, with 13 bases left between them. Germline V gene data show CDR1 as MNHEY and CDR2 as SVGAGI.

This clonotype has more than one count but fewer than ten. The rearrangement links TRBV7-2 to TRBJ1-1; D gene unclear. The CDR3 spans 15 residues. Between the trimmed V and J ends, which lost 1 base and 1 base, there was a span of 10 bases. Per the germline V gene, CDR1 is SGHTA and CDR2 is FQGNSA. CDR3 DNA sequence: TGTGCCAGCAGCTTAGAGAAGGGCCCGAACACTGAAGCTTTCTTT. Protein product: CASSLEKGPNTEAFF.

This clonotype was seen only a few times. This rearrangement joins TRBV20-1 to TRBJ1-1; TRBD1 is a possible D gene (6 bases). Germline lookup yields CDR1 DFQATT and CDR2 SNEGSKA (reference sequence). The CDR3 has 10 amino acids. This CDR3 reads CGIQGTEAFF. Here the CDR3 DNA reads TGCGGTATACAGGGTACTGAAGCTTTCTTT.

This rearrangement joins TRBV7-2 to TRBJ1-1, with D tentatively TRBD1 (6 bases). Trimming pared 5 bases from V and 1 base from J, leaving 11 bases between. The germline gives CDR1 SGHTA, CDR2 FQGNSA. CDR3 size: 14 residues. The DNA of the CDR3 is TGTGCCAGCAGCCAGCGGACAGCGAACACTGAAGCTTTCTTT. Translation gives CASSQRTANTEAFF.

This clonotype came up many times. The CDR3 DNA reads TGTGCCACCAGTGATCACAATAGCGGGAGGGGTCGATACAATGAGCAGTTCTTC. Translated, it gives CATSDHNSGRGRYNEQFF. The rearrangement uses TRBV24-1 and TRBJ2-1; TRBD2 agrees at 11 bases. V trimming: 3 bases; J trimming: 4 bases; junction bases outside the gene matches: 10. Germline V gives CDR1 KGHDR, CDR2 SFDVKD. CDR3 length: 18 amino acids.

This chain joins TRBV12-3 or TRBV12-4 and TRBJ2-1; D not resolved. The CDR3 is 12 amino acids. V lost 6 bases to trimming and J lost 0 bases, with 3 bases between them. CDR3 in DNA: TGTGCCAGCAGGGCCTCCTACAATGAGCAGTTCTTC. Residues: CASRASYNEQFF.

This clonotype was found a few times. J is TRBJ1-1 and V is TRBV5-1; 7 positions agree with TRBD1. The CDR3 has 15 amino acids. After removal of 7 bases from V and 4 bases from J, the junction contained 13 bases not matched to a gene. Germline V gives CDR1 SGHRS, CDR2 YFSETQ. The CDR3 loop is CASEGQPGMGTEAFF. CDR3 coding DNA: TGCGCCAGCGAGGGACAGCCTGGGATGGGCACTGAAGCTTTCTTT.

Only a few counts were recorded for this clonotype. The V call is TRBV19, the J call TRBJ2-5, with 10 nucleotides matching TRBD2. The CDR3 extends over 15 amino acids. Trimming took 5 bases from V and 4 from J; bases not matched to a gene: 7. CDR1 is LNHDA, CDR2 SQIVND, per germline (reference sequence). The CDR3 DNA is TGTGCCAGTAGTCTCGGTAGCGGGAGGTCAGAGACCCAGTACTTC. Protein: CASSLGSGRSETQYF.

The chain links TRBV25-1 to TRBJ2-7; D possibly corresponds to TRBD1 (6 bases). This CDR3 is 12 amino acids long. Trimming removed 10 bases at V and 2 bases at J, with 12 bases between. Germline V gene sequence: CDR1 MGHDK, CDR2 SYGVNS. The CDR3 nucleotides are TGTGCCACCCCGGGACATACCTACGAGCAGTACTTC. Encoded protein: CATPGHTYEQYF.

There are many counts of this clonotype. V gene TRBV20-1 combines with J gene TRBJ1-5, with 9 bases fitting TRBD1. V gave up 3 bases and J gave up 4 bases; unmatched junction bases: 4. Germline V gene sequence: CDR1 DFQATT, CDR2 SNEGSKA (reference sequence). This CDR3 comprises 14 residues. CDR3: CSASPGQGNQPQHF. The CDR3 DNA reads TGCAGTGCTAGTCCCGGACAGGGGAATCAGCCCCAGCATTTT.

This clonotype was counted many times. This chain joins TRBV20-1 and TRBJ2-7; 12 nucleotides agree with TRBD2. The CDR3 runs 19 residues. V dropped 0 bases and J dropped 7; count of bases not matched to a gene: 19. CDR1 is DFQATT and CDR2 is SNEGSKA in the germline V gene (reference sequence). CDR3 amino acids: CSAREGRGVPSGRAGEQYF. The CDR3 region has the DNA TGCAGTGCTAGAGAAGGCAGGGGTGTTCCTAGCGGGAGGGCCGGGGAGCAGTACTTC.

This clonotype showed up just a few times. The chain joins TRBV9 to TRBJ2-1; maybe TRBD1 (5 bases). V was cut by 0 bases and J by 3 bases, with 19 bases left in between. This CDR3 has 18 amino acids. Germline V CDR1 and CDR2: SGDLS, YYNGEE. This CDR3 is CASSVGGAPQFFYNEQFF. DNA of the CDR3: TGTGCCAGCAGCGTAGGTGGGGCTCCGCAATTTTTCTACAATGAGCAGTTCTTC.

This clonotype was recorded a few times. The gene calls are TRBV11-2 and TRBJ2-7; tentatively, D is TRBD1 (6 bases). The CDR3 loop spans 14 amino acids. Trimming took 5 bases from V and 7 from J, leaving 18 bases between them. Germline assignment: CDR1 SGHAT and CDR2 FQNNGV. This CDR3 is CASSPRDTVREQYF. The CDR3 nucleotides are TGTGCCAGCAGCCCCCGGGACACCGTAAGGGAGCAGTACTTC.

This clonotype was counted at least ten times. V usage is TRBV24-1 and J usage is TRBJ2-5; D call uncertain. CDR1 and CDR2 from the germline V gene are KGHDR and SFDVKD. The CDR3 sequence is 11 residues long. Trimming stripped 2 bases from V and 5 bases from J, with 2 bases between. The CDR3 protein is CATSDYETQYF. CDR3 coding DNA: TGTGCCACCAGTGATTATGAGACCCAGTACTTC.